Below, 8 T cell receptor beta chains from the same sample are listed, as sequenced in a study of CD8 T cells in ankylosing spondylitis. One entry per CDR3 protein results from TCRdb running MiXCR on the 5' RACE reads. Among just under 95,000 distinct CDR3 sequences, around 10% were seen once, and the ten largest hold approximately 4.6%. The sequenced sample consisted of blood, either unsorted or a sorted T cell fraction (not recorded which). Every receptor here comes from a male donor with ankylosing spondylitis or in good health (not recorded which).

Many counts were recorded for this clonotype. The genes are TRBV20-1 and TRBJ2-2; 10 bases line up with TRBD2. V was clipped by 1 base and J by 2 bases; unmatched bases: 10. This CDR3 has 18 amino acids. The V gene's germline CDR1 is DFQATT and CDR2 SNEGSKA (reference sequence). The CDR3: CSARVFGLAGANTGELFF. The CDR3 DNA reads as TGCAGTGCTAGAGTCTTCGGGCTAGCGGGGGCTAACACCGGGGAGCTGTTTTTT.

This clonotype was detected many times. CDR3 coding DNA: TGCGCCAGCAGCTTGGTGGTAGCGGGGGGCAATGAGCAGTTCTTC. It translates to CASSLVVAGGNEQFF. The chain couples TRBV5-1 to TRBJ2-1, with 10 bases fitting TRBD2. With V trimmed by 0 bases and J by 6 bases, 3 bases remained unmatched. CDR3 length: 15 amino acids. Per the germline V gene, CDR1 is SGHRS and CDR2 is YFSETQ. The full variable domain, rest sourced from reference TRBV5-1 and TRBJ2-1, is KAGVTQTPRYLIKTRGQQVTLSCSPISGHRSVSWYQQTPGQGLQFLFEYFSETQRNKGNFPGRFSGRQFSNSRSEMNVSTLELGDSALYLCASSLVVAGGNEQFFGPGTRLTVL.

At least ten counts were recorded for this clonotype. Written as DNA, the CDR3 is TGTGCCACCAGCAGTAGGACAATTAATAATTCACCCCTCCACTTT. Translation gives CATSSRTINNSPLHF. This chain connects TRBV15 to TRBJ1-6; D possibly corresponds to TRBD1 (5 bases). Trimming cost V 3 bases and J 5 bases, with 11 bases left between them. CDR1 and CDR2 (germline): LNHNV, YYDKDF (reference sequence). CDR3 size: 15 residues.

This clonotype has ten or more counts. The chain joins TRBV20-1 to TRBJ2-3; D is undetermined. Germline-derived CDR1 and CDR2 are DFQATT and SNEGSKA (reference sequence). With 2 bases removed from V and 6 bases from J, the gap between germline ends came to 12 bases. This CDR3 is built from 13 residues. The CDR3, as DNA: TGCAGTGCTAGATACGGACCCAGGGATACGCAGTATTTT. This translates into CSARYGPRDTQYF.

This clonotype was recorded many times. The chain carries TRBV14 and TRBJ2-1, with 8 positions matching TRBD2. The V gene end was trimmed by 0 bases and the J gene end by 5 bases; junction bases not matched to a gene: 9. Per the germline V gene, CDR1 is SGHDN and CDR2 is FVKESK. The CDR3 is made up of 17 amino acids. CDR3 coding DNA: TGTGCCAGCAGCCAAGATCTTCGGACTAGCTTCCACAATGAGCAGTTCTTC. The encoded protein is CASSQDLRTSFHNEQFF.

This clonotype came up a few times. One junction end does not reproduce the germline sequence, and a read error may be involved. The genes are TRBV20-1 and TRBJ2-2, with TRBD2 matching over 9 bases. The length of the CDR3 is 17 residues. CDR1 and CDR2 from the germline V gene are DFQATT and SNEGSKA (reference sequence). CDR3 DNA sequence: TGCTGTGCTAGAGATTTGGGCGGGGGGGAGAACACCGGGGAGCTGTTTTTT. The encoded protein is CCARDLGGGENTGELFF.

This clonotype was seen a few times. This chain links TRBV30 with TRBJ2-7, with TRBD1 identical over 7 bases. V lost 3 bases, J lost 2 bases, and 4 bases stayed unmatched. The CDR3 has 13 amino acids. CDR1 and CDR2 from the germline V gene are GTSNPN and SVGIG (reference sequence). CDR3 DNA: TGTGCCTGGAGCCCCGGGACAGCCTACGAGCAGTACTTC. Translated: CAWSPGTAYEQYF.

Only a few counts were recorded for this clonotype. This chain connects TRBV2 to TRBJ2-1, with 9 bases that match TRBD2. Trimming at V came to 4 bases and at J to 6 bases, leaving 4 bases not matched to a gene. CDR1 SNHLY and CDR2 FYNNEI come from the germline V gene. This CDR3 comprises 14 residues. The CDR3 DNA follows: TGTGCCAGCAGTGTTGAGACTAGCGGCAATGAGCAGTTCTTC. This sequence encodes CASSVETSGNEQFF.